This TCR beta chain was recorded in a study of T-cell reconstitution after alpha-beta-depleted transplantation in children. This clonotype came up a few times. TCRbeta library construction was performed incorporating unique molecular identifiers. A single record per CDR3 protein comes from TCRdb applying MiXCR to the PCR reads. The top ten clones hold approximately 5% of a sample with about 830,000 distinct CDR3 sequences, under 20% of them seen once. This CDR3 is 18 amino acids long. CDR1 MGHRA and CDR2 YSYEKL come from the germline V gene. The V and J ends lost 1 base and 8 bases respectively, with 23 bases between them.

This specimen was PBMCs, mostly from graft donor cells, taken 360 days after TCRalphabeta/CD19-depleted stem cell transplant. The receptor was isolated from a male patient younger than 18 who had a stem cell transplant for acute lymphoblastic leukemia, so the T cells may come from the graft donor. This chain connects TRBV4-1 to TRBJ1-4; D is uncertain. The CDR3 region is CASSQGPVVEGTGEKLFF. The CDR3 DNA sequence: TGCGCCAGCAGCCAAGGACCAGTAGTTGAGGGAACGGGAGAAAAACTGTTTTTT.